The present TCR beta chain was sequenced within a study of beta chain features in type 1 diabetes. In regard to this clone: As yet, its antigen is unknown.

Study results and caveats: Sequencing used cDNA, and cells with high TCR expression could therefore be over-represented. Shortening of TCRB CDR3s, moderate but significant, appeared in all four CD4+ subsets of Type 1 diabetes patients.

Germline CDR1 is SGHTA and CDR2 is FQGNSA. CDR3 length: 13 amino acids. V lost 5 bases, J lost 1 base, and 9 bases lay in between. The study reverse transcribed the entire isolated RNA, so it sequenced expressed TCRB transcripts. Libraries were prepared by immunoSEQ multiplex PCR; TCRdb keeps only in-frame clonotypes and omits some of them. The sample records 500,000 to 650,000 clones, approximately 13% being singletons. The sequenced sample was naive CD4+ T cells from blood. This clonotype was obtained from a man aged 25-40 years with type 1 diabetes. This sequence joins TRBV7-2 and TRBJ2-7; tentative D call: TRBD2 (5 bases). The CDR3 loop reads CASSPRTSYEQYF. The CDR3 region has the DNA TGTGCCAGCAGCCCTCGGACTTCCTACGAGCAGTACTTC. Supplemented by reference TRBV7-2 and TRBJ2-7, the full variable domain reads GAGVSQSPSNKVTEKGKDVELRCDPISGHTALYWYRQSLGQGLEFLIYFQGNSAPDKSGLPSDRFSAERTGGSVSTLTIQRTQQEDSAVYLCASSPRTSYEQYFGPGTRLTVT.